This TCR beta chain was captured by sequencing in a study of blood T cells in healthy people across ages. Study results and caveats: With naive T cell percentage, TCR beta diversity showed a strong correlation.

Comments on this clonotype: The antigen is unknown.

Between the trimmed V and J ends, which lost 5 bases and 2 bases, there was a span of 13 bases. This CDR3 spans 15 amino acids. The germline CDR1 and CDR2 sequences are MNHEY and SMNVEV (reference sequence). It was with a sample-barcoded 5' primer and a J-beta primer mix that a second PCR of roughly 7 to 12 cycles was run. TCRdb re-derived calls from the 5' RACE reads in MiXCR, one entry per CDR3 protein. The sample consists of about 730,000 distinct CDR3 sequences, around 46% of them appearing once. The sample taken for sequencing was blood. This receptor was identified in an older woman in good health. The V call is TRBV27, the J call TRBJ2-1, with D possibly being TRBD1 (6 bases). In DNA, the CDR3 is TGTGCCAGCAGTGTACAGGGAAGCCCCTACAATGAGCAGTTCTTC. Encoded protein: CASSVQGSPYNEQFF.